Listed below are T cell receptor beta chains from one sample, sequenced in a study of control samples from healthy donors and cancer patients. Assay: immunoSEQ multiplex PCR; the TCRdb copy retains only in-frame clones and omits some. The sample consists of roughly 130,000 clones, about 91% of them appearing once. Sequenced sample: blood. The source is a man between 18 and 35 years old in good health. CDR3s include the opening cysteine and the closing phenylalanine or tryptophan. A D gene is named only where the DNA matches it firmly. Clone size is given for some rows only: seen once, a few or many times, or a class if the clone is expanded.

-,TRBV6-5,TRBJ1-6,-,CASSYYPDFYNSPLHF,TGTGCCAGCAGTTACTACCCAGATTTCTATAATTCACCCCTCCACTTT
-,TRBV4-1,TRBJ2-3,-,CASSAVSSDTQYF,TGCGCCAGTAGCGCTGTTTCATCCGATACGCAGTATTTT
-,TRBV14,TRBJ1-2,-,CASSLEAGAVF,TGTGCCAGCAGCCTGGAAGCCGGGGCCGTCTTC
-,TRBV18,TRBJ1-1,-,CASSPVSDTYTEAFF,TGTGCCAGCTCACCGGTATCTGACACTTACACTGAAGCTTTCTTT
-,TRBV6-6,TRBJ1-5,-,CASSYGGNRVDQPQHF,TGTGCCAGCAGTTACGGGGGGAATAGGGTAGATCAGCCCCAGCATTTT
once,TRBV30,TRBJ1-6,-,CAWSVLTGTLATPLHF,TGTGCCTGGAGTGTACTCACGGGGACACTCGCGACGCCCCTCCACTTT
-,TRBV2,TRBJ1-4,TRBD1,CASGQGARANEKLFF,TGTGCCAGTGGACAGGGGGCGAGAGCTAATGAAAAACTGTTTTTT
-,TRBV4-1,TRBJ2-5,-,CASSQDQETQYF,TGCGCCAGCAGCCAGGACCAAGAGACCCAGTACTTC
once,TRBV5-1,TRBJ2-3,-,CASSLGETSTDTQYF,TGCGCCAGCAGCTTAGGGGAAACTAGCACAGATACGCAGTATTTT
-,TRBV30,TRBJ1-5,-,CAWRPGWGVGNQPQHF,TGTGCCTGGAGGCCGGGTTGGGGGGTCGGCAATCAGCCCCAGCATTTT
once,TRBV9,TRBJ1-1,-,CASSVAGLNTEAFF,TGTGCCAGCAGCGTAGCAGGACTGAACACTGAAGCTTTCTTT
-,TRBV2,TRBJ1-1,-,CASVVGLTEAFF,TGTGCCAGCGTAGTAGGGCTAACTGAAGCTTTCTTT
once,TRBV30,TRBJ2-7,-,CVLGRSGTYEQYF,TGTGTATTAGGAAGGAGTGGGACCTACGAGCAGTACTTC
-,TRBV5-5,TRBJ1-1,TRBD1,CASGHPQGAAEAFF,TGTGCCAGCGGTCACCCCCAGGGGGCGGCCGAAGCTTTCTTT
-,TRBV6-1,TRBJ1-5,-,CASSETGRRHF,TGTGCCAGCAGTGAAACGGGGCGTCGGCATTTT
once,TRBV10-3,TRBJ1-1,TRBD1,CAMIAGGSSEAFF,TGTGCCATGATAGCAGGGGGGAGCTCTGAAGCTTTCTTT
-,TRBV2,TRBJ2-2,-,CASSDRRRSNTGELFF,TGTGCCAGCAGTGACCGACGAAGATCGAACACCGGGGAGCTGTTTTTT
once,TRBV18,TRBJ2-3,TRBD1,CASSPPGGTDTQYF,TGTGCCAGCTCACCCCCAGGGGGAACAGATACGCAGTATTTT
-,TRBV20-1,TRBJ2-7,-,CSARGYEQYF,TGCAGTGCTAGGGGGTACGAGCAGTACTTC
-,TRBV6-1,TRBJ1-1,TRBD1,CASSETGGDTEAFF,TGTGCCAGCAGTGAAACAGGGGGTGACACTGAAGCTTTCTTT
-,TRBV15,TRBJ1-5,-,CATSREGGANQPQHF,TGTGCCACCAGCAGAGAAGGAGGCGCCAATCAGCCCCAGCATTTT
-,TRBV7-9,TRBJ2-3,TRBD2,CASSLVPGLAWPDTQYF,TGTGCCAGCAGCTTAGTCCCCGGACTAGCTTGGCCAGATACGCAGTATTTT
-,TRBV6-2/TRBV6-3,TRBJ1-2,-,CASSLPGRPVGVGYTF,TGTGCCAGCAGTTTACCGGGACGCCCGGTCGGGGTAGGCTACACCTTC
-,TRBV7-9,TRBJ1-5,-,CASSHSRGSDQPQHF,TGTGCCAGCAGCCATAGCCGGGGTTCAGATCAGCCCCAGCATTTT
-,TRBV7-6,TRBJ2-1,-,CASSLVVGVINEQFF,TGTGCCAGCAGCTTAGTGGTGGGGGTAATCAATGAGCAGTTCTTC
-,TRBV6-1,TRBJ1-2,-,CASSDPGSNYGYTF,TGTGCCAGCAGTGATCCGGGATCTAACTATGGCTACACCTTC
-,TRBV7-3,TRBJ2-3,-,CASSLRGTPDTQYF,TGTGCCAGCAGCTTACGGGGGACCCCAGATACGCAGTATTTT
-,TRBV5-1,TRBJ2-5,-,CASSLEGKETQYF,TGCGCCAGCAGCTTGGAGGGAAAAGAGACCCAGTACTTC
-,TRBV6-4,TRBJ2-7,-,CASSDSDTHEQYF,TGTGCCAGCAGTGACTCGGACACCCACGAGCAGTACTTC
once,TRBV10-2,TRBJ1-3,-,CASKGRGVGNTIYF,TGCGCCAGCAAAGGACGGGGCGTGGGAAACACCATATATTTT
few,TRBV5-6,TRBJ2-7,-,CASSGGPRSYEQYF,TGTGCCAGCAGCGGGGGACCGCGCTCCTACGAGCAGTACTTC
once,TRBV18,TRBJ1-4,-,CASSPPGGSDEKLFF,TGTGCCAGCTCACCACCGGGGGGGAGCGATGAAAAACTGTTTTTT
-,TRBV6-5,TRBJ2-7,TRBD1,CASRAGQGYEQYF,TGTGCCAGCAGGGCGGGACAGGGGTACGAGCAGTACTTC
-,TRBV6-5,TRBJ2-7,-,CASTRYTGSSYEQYF,TGTGCCAGCACGCGGTATACGGGAAGCTCCTACGAGCAGTACTTC
-,TRBV5-1,TRBJ1-4,TRBD1,CASSLEQGTNEKLFF,TGCGCCAGCAGCTTGGAACAGGGGACTAATGAAAAACTGTTTTTT
once,TRBV7-2,TRBJ1-5,-,CASSLVGSGGGQPQHF,TGTGCCAGCAGCTTAGTTGGATCCGGGGGAGGTCAGCCCCAGCATTTT
-,TRBV10-2,TRBJ1-5,-,CASGRNSNQPQHF,TGCGCCAGCGGGCGGAATAGCAATCAGCCCCAGCATTTT
-,TRBV7-3,TRBJ2-2,-,CASSPTASGTGELFF,TGTGCCAGCAGTCCGACTGCTTCGGGTACCGGGGAGCTGTTTTTT
-,TRBV11-2,TRBJ1-6,-,CASSRQASSYNSPLHF,TGTGCCAGCAGTCGACAGGCTAGCTCCTATAATTCACCCCTCCACTTT
-,TRBV27,TRBJ1-1,-,CASRMTGREAFF,TGTGCCAGCAGAATGACAGGCAGGGAAGCTTTCTTT
once,TRBV30,TRBJ2-7,-,CAWDGQPTSYEQYF,TGTGCCTGGGACGGACAGCCTACCTCCTACGAGCAGTACTTC
-,TRBV5-1,TRBJ2-3,TRBD2,CASSWGLAGDPDTQYF,TGCGCCAGCAGCTGGGGACTAGCGGGGGACCCAGATACGCAGTATTTT
few,TRBV5-6,TRBJ1-2,-,CASSLARGLGGYTF,TGTGCCAGCAGCTTGGCCAGGGGATTGGGTGGCTACACCTTC
-,TRBV4-1,TRBJ1-4,-,CASSQWRDPNEKLFF,TGCGCCAGCAGCCAATGGAGGGACCCTAATGAAAAACTGTTTTTT
once,TRBV10-3,TRBJ1-3,-,CAISTTGIGNTIYF,TGTGCCATCAGTACTACAGGGATCGGAAACACCATATATTTT
-,TRBV4-2,TRBJ1-1,-,CASSQVLGDEAFF,TGTGCCAGCAGCCAAGTGCTAGGTGATGAAGCTTTCTTT
-,TRBV18,TRBJ2-5,-,CASSPGLLETQYF,TGTGCCAGCTCACCGGGCTTGTTGGAGACCCAGTACTTC
-,TRBV7-2,TRBJ1-3,-,CASSLDISSGNTIYF,TGTGCCAGCAGCCTAGATATAAGCTCTGGAAACACCATATATTTT